Reported below is one TCR beta chain. The antigen remains unidentified. The record originates from a study of T cell responses to AZD1222 COVID-19 vaccine. Study-level findings and limits: Repertoires were sampled only after the peak T cell response. The study identified only six AZD1222 recipients as seropositive at baseline. Two AZD1222 administrations were followed by greater Spike-specific TCR breadth and depth.

Germline V gene data show CDR1 as MNHNS and CDR2 as SASEGT. The CDR3 sequence is 15 residues long. Trimming took 1 base from V and 4 from J; bases not matched to a gene: 3. Assay: immunoSEQ multiplex PCR; the TCRdb copy retains only in-frame clones and omits some. The sample lists around 87,000 clones, more than 75% occurring once. This chain links TRBV6-1 with TRBJ2-4, with 8 bases matching TRBD1. The specimen was peripheral blood, collected on day 0 of AZD1222 vaccination. This sequence originates from an adult in good health. The CDR3 DNA reads as TGTGCCAGCAGTGAAGTGGGGACAGGAAAAAACATTCAGTACTTC. Residues: CASSEVGTGKNIQYF.